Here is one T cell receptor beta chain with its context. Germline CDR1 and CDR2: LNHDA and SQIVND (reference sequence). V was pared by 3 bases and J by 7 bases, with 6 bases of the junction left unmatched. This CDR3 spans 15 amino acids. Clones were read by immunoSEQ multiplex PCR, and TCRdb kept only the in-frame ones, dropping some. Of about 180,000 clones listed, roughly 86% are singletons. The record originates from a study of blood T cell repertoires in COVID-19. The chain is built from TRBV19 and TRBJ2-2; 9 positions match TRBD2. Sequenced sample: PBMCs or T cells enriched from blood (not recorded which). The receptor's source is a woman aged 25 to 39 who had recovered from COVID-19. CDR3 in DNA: TGTGCCAGTAGTATTTCGGGGACTAGCCTCGGGGAGCTGTTTTTT. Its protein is CASSISGTSLGELFF.